This entry lists 25 T cell receptor beta chains sequenced from one sample in a study of T cells after yellow fever vaccination. TCRdb used MiXCR to reprocess the 5' RACE reads, holding one entry per CDR3 protein. The sample lists 150,000 to 200,000 distinct CDR3 sequences, approximately 10% occurring once. Sequenced material: CD8+ T cells sorted from PBMCs, taken 15 days after the yellow fever booster vaccination. Every receptor here comes from a man younger than 35 who received the YFV17D yellow fever vaccine.

The table lists this clonotype with a few counts. The genes are TRBV27 and TRBJ2-5; D uncertain. V was shortened by 5 bases and J by 9 bases, with 13 bases between the two germline ends. Germline V gene data show CDR1 as MNHEY and CDR2 as SMNVEV (reference sequence). The CDR3 is made up of 12 amino acids. The CDR3 coding sequence is TGTGCCAGCAGTGTTTTTGGATATCCCCAGTACTTC. It encodes CASSVFGYPQYF.

This clonotype showed up just a few times. V gene TRBV6-5 combines with J gene TRBJ2-2; 7 bases are a match to TRBD1. The CDR3 covers 14 residues. CDR1 and CDR2 from the germline V gene are MNHEY and SVGAGI. After removal of 6 bases from V and 0 bases from J, the junction contained 1 base not matched to a gene. CDR3 sequence (DNA): TGTGCCAGCAGGGACAGGACGAACACCGGGGAGCTGTTTTTT. Protein product: CASRDRTNTGELFF.

The chain combines TRBV4-1 with TRBJ2-7, with D maybe TRBD1 (6 bases). CDR1 and CDR2 from the germline V gene are MGHRA and YSYEKL. Trimming took off 4 bases at V and 4 bases at J, with 14 bases between the two ends. The CDR3 has 14 amino acids. The CDR3 region has the DNA TGCGCCAGCAGCCGCCTCGGGACAACTTACGAGCAGTACTTC. Protein sequence: CASSRLGTTYEQYF.

CDR3 sequence (DNA): TGTGCCACCAGCACGGTTTCGGCGGCGACAGATACGCAGTATTTT. The encoded protein is CATSTVSAATDTQYF. This chain joins TRBV15 and TRBJ2-3; D is uncertain. V lost 4 bases and J 3 bases, leaving 14 bases between the germline ends. Germline lookup yields CDR1 LNHNV and CDR2 YYDKDF (reference sequence). This CDR3 is 15 amino acids long. The whole variable domain, filled in from reference TRBV15 and TRBJ2-3, reads DAMVIQNPRYQVTQFGKPVTLSCSQTLNHNVMYWYQQKSSQAPKLLFHYYDKDFNNEADTPDNFQSRRPNTSFCFLDIRSPGLGDTAMYLCATSTVSAATDTQYFGPGTRLTVL.

In this sample, this clonotype turned up a few times. This chain uses TRBV29-1 with TRBJ1-1; no reliable D call. This CDR3 comprises 12 residues. V dropped 3 bases and J dropped 4 bases, with 9 bases sitting between them. Germline lookup yields CDR1 SQVTM and CDR2 ANQGSEA. The CDR3 loop is CSVDEGSTEAFF. DNA for the CDR3: TGCAGCGTTGATGAGGGAAGCACTGAAGCTTTCTTT.

This clonotype occurred a few times. The V and J genes are TRBV7-9 and TRBJ2-5; 7 nucleotides agree with TRBD1. Trimming at V came to 3 bases and at J to 3 bases, leaving 7 bases not matched to a gene. The CDR3 totals 15 residues. Germline CDR1 is SEHNR and CDR2 is FQNEAQ (reference sequence). The CDR3 DNA sequence: TGTGCCAGCAGCTTCCGTCCCGGACAGGAAGAGACCCAGTACTTC. Its translation: CASSFRPGQEETQYF.

The chain links TRBV20-1 to TRBJ1-2; 7 bases agree with TRBD1. The germline CDR1 and CDR2 sequences are DFQATT and SNEGSKA (reference sequence). J was trimmed by 1 base and V by 1 base; bases with no gene match: 3. This CDR3 region has 14 residues. This CDR3 reads CSARVDRVNYGYTF. CDR3 coding DNA: TGCAGTGCTAGAGTAGACAGGGTTAACTATGGCTACACCTTC.

V usage is TRBV7-2 and J usage is TRBJ1-3; D possibly corresponds to TRBD1 (5 bases). CDR1 is SGHTA, CDR2 FQGNSA, per germline. The CDR3 length is 15 residues. V was trimmed by 5 bases and J by 2 bases, leaving 13 bases between them. CDR3 in amino acids: CASSPGFLAGNTIYF. Written as DNA, the CDR3 is TGTGCCAGCAGCCCAGGGTTTTTAGCTGGAAACACCATATATTTT.

V gene TRBV6-6 combines with J gene TRBJ1-1; D unresolved. Germline assignment: CDR1 MNHNY and CDR2 SVGAGI (reference sequence). Trimming took 0 bases from V and 1 from J, leaving 12 bases between them. This CDR3 has 16 amino acids. CDR3 sequence reads: CASSYSRASRNTEAFF. The CDR3 bases are TGTGCCAGCAGTTACTCCCGGGCCAGTAGGAACACTGAAGCTTTCTTT.

This chain joins TRBV27 and TRBJ2-2, with D unresolved. Per the germline V gene, CDR1 is MNHEY and CDR2 is SMNVEV (reference sequence). The CDR3 sequence is 12 residues long. V dropped 2 bases and J dropped 8 bases, with 6 bases sitting between them. CDR3 bases: TGTGCCAGCAGTTTAGGTTGGGGGGAGCTGTTTTTT. Its protein is CASSLGWGELFF.

This chain connects TRBV7-9 to TRBJ1-1; D is unresolved. CDR1 SEHNR and CDR2 FQNEAQ come from the germline V gene (reference sequence). This CDR3 region has 13 residues. The V end lost 7 bases, the J end lost 5 bases, and 14 bases lay between the germline ends. This chain's CDR3 is CASTPGSGTEAFF. Here the CDR3 DNA reads TGTGCCAGCACCCCCGGTAGTGGAACTGAAGCTTTCTTT.

The J gene is TRBJ2-2, the V gene TRBV7-8; weak D call: TRBD1 (6 bases). Per germline, CDR1 SGHVS and CDR2 FQNEAQ. This CDR3 region has 14 residues. V was trimmed by 3 bases and J by 5 bases, leaving 10 bases between them. CDR3 region: CASSFQGLTGELFF. The CDR3 DNA is TGTGCCAGCAGCTTCCAGGGGTTAACCGGGGAGCTGTTTTTT.

In its sample, this clonotype was seen many times. The chain couples TRBV5-1 to TRBJ1-1; possible D gene TRBD1, 5 bases. This CDR3 has 12 residues. Germline V gene lookup returns CDR1 SGHRS and CDR2 YFSETQ. Trimming shortened V by 5 bases and J by 2 bases, and 7 bases separated the two germline ends. The CDR3 reads CASRRGNTEAFF. The CDR3 DNA follows: TGCGCCAGCAGGAGGGGTAACACTGAAGCTTTCTTT.

The chain uses TRBV7-6 and TRBJ1-1, with 9 bases identical to TRBD1. With 5 bases clipped from V and 4 bases from J, the junction kept 8 bases outside the gene matches. The CDR3 loop spans 15 amino acids. Germline V gene data show CDR1 as SGHVS and CDR2 as FNYEAQ. CDR3 bases: TGTGCCAGCAGCCTAGTGGACAGGGGCCCCACTGAAGCTTTCTTT. Encoded protein: CASSLVDRGPTEAFF.

Many counts were recorded for this clonotype. The chain combines TRBV27 with TRBJ2-2; D call uncertain. The CDR3 runs to 12 residues. The ends were cut back, 1 base at V and 5 bases at J, with 2 bases in the middle. Germline CDR1 and CDR2: MNHEY and SMNVEV (reference sequence). The DNA for the CDR3 is TGTGCCAGCAGTTTATTGACCGGGGAGCTGTTTTTT. Protein product: CASSLLTGELFF.

This chain connects TRBV20-1 to TRBJ2-1; D is uncertain. The CDR3 consists of 16 residues. Germline V lookup: CDR1 DFQATT, CDR2 SNEGSKA (reference sequence). V was pared by 0 bases and J by 2 bases, with 14 bases between. The CDR3 coding sequence is TGCAGTGCTAGAGATTTTCGCAGCTTCGCCTACAATGAGCAGTTCTTC. It translates to CSARDFRSFAYNEQFF.

The sample holds many counts of this clonotype. V gene TRBV4-3 combines with J gene TRBJ2-1; no clear D gene. The CDR3 length is 15 residues. Looked up from germline, CDR1 is LGHNA and CDR2 is YSLEER. Trimming removed 1 base at V and 2 bases at J, with 9 bases between. CDR3: CASSQGTSTYNEQFF. The CDR3 coding sequence is TGCGCCAGCAGCCAAGGGACCTCTACCTACAATGAGCAGTTCTTC.

This clonotype appeared a few times. This sequence joins TRBV27 and TRBJ1-1; D may be TRBD1 (5 bases). Germline V gene data show CDR1 as MNHEY and CDR2 as SMNVEV (reference sequence). This CDR3 is built from 14 residues. Trimming took off 5 bases at V and 4 bases at J, with 14 bases between the two ends. CDR3 nucleotide sequence: TGTGCCAGCAGTATCGGGGGGGTCGGCACTGAAGCTTTCTTT. It yields the protein CASSIGGVGTEAFF.

This clonotype was observed a few times. V is TRBV29-1 and J is TRBJ2-1; a possible D gene is TRBD2 (5 bases). The V gene's germline CDR1 is SQVTM and CDR2 ANQGSEA. Deletions cut 6 bases from V and 1 base from J, with 7 bases between. The CDR3 loop spans 12 amino acids. The CDR3 DNA reads as TGCAGCGTCTCGGGATCCTACAATGAGCAGTTCTTC. It codes for CSVSGSYNEQFF.

This clonotype was observed a single time. Given a much more abundant clone one base away, this may be a read error. The rearrangement uses TRBV29-1 and TRBJ2-1, with D possibly TRBD2 on 5 matching bases. V shed 0 bases and J shed 10 bases, with 19 bases lying between them. The length of the CDR3 is 15 residues. Looked up from germline, CDR1 is SQVTM and CDR2 is ANQGSEA. CDR3 DNA sequence: TGCAGCGTTGAAGAGGGGAGATCGGAGACCGGCGAGCAGTTCTTC. As protein: CSVEEGRSETGEQFF.

Written as DNA, the CDR3 is TGTGCCAGCAGCCGGGACAGTGAGAGCAATCAGCCCCAGCATTTT. Encoded protein: CASSRDSESNQPQHF. This sequence joins TRBV7-9 and TRBJ1-5; TRBD1 agrees at 7 bases. Germline loops: CDR1 SEHNR, CDR2 FQNEAQ (reference sequence). Trimming removed 5 bases from V and 1 base from J; junction bases left unmatched: 5. The CDR3 consists of 15 residues.

This clonotype was recorded a few times. The chain carries TRBV12-3 or TRBV12-4 and TRBJ2-1; D might be TRBD2 (6 bases). V gave up 3 bases and J gave up 6 bases, with 15 bases separating them. CDR3 length: 15 amino acids. The CDR3 spells CASSLRGAVRNEQFF. CDR3 nucleotides: TGTGCCAGCAGTTTGCGCGGGGCGGTTCGCAATGAGCAGTTCTTC.

This clonotype showed up many times. The CDR3 region has the DNA TGCGCCAGCAGCCAAGATACCGGTGCATCGGATACGCAGTATTTT. It encodes CASSQDTGASDTQYF. The chain joins TRBV4-3 to TRBJ2-3; D gene uncertain. Germline V gene lookup returns CDR1 LGHNA and CDR2 YSLEER. Trimming left V 0 bases short and J 6 bases short, with 13 bases between. This CDR3 region has 15 residues.

This clonotype has more than one count but fewer than ten. The V gene is TRBV7-3, the J gene TRBJ2-3; either TRBD1 or TRBD2 may supply D (6 bases each). Germline CDR1 reads SGHTA; CDR2 reads FQGTGA. The V end lost 7 bases, the J end lost 4 bases, and 21 bases lay between the germline ends. The CDR3 covers 16 residues. The CDR3 DNA is TGTGCCAGCACCGCGGTTGGGGGGCGACAGGCAGATACGCAGTATTTT. Amino acids: CASTAVGGRQADTQYF.

V usage is TRBV29-1 and J usage is TRBJ2-5, with D perhaps matching TRBD1 (5 bases). The length of the CDR3 is 12 residues. Germline CDR1 is SQVTM and CDR2 is ANQGSEA. V was shortened by 0 bases and J by 5 bases, with 7 bases between the two germline ends. CDR3 in DNA: TGCAGCGTTGAAGATGGGGCGGAGACCCAGTACTTC. Translation gives CSVEDGAETQYF.